The 17 T cell receptor beta chains presented below share a single source sample, sequenced in a study of T cell clusters in autoimmune cytopenias. Multiplex touch-down PCR amplified TRB using TRB-A and TRB-B pools in one tube. For each CDR3 protein, TCRdb gives one entry from its re-call of the multiplex PCR reads, without DNA. This sample's table has some 3,100 distinct CDR3 sequences. About 37,500 genome equivalents of blood DNA were amplified for TRB. The sample consisted of peripheral blood. These receptors were collected from a human donor with an autoimmune cytopenia or autoimmune hepatitis (not recorded which).

This clonotype registers medium-sized by frequency. V and J are TRBV27 and TRBJ2-5; TCRdb lists TRBD2, though no DNA is available to test this call. The CDR3 is 17 residues long. Germline values: CDR1 MNHEY, CDR2 SMNVEV (reference sequence). The CDR3 sequence is CASSLGRGLAGGETQYF.

The V and J genes are TRBV5-1 and TRBJ2-1; TCRdb reports TRBD2, a call that lacks DNA to check it against. Germline assignment: CDR1 SGHRS and CDR2 YFSETQ. The CDR3 extends over 14 amino acids. CDR3 region: CASSLTSGYNEQFF.

This clonotype is called medium-sized (0.01 to 0.1%) based on its frequency. The chain employs TRBV19 and TRBJ1-5. Germline assignment: CDR1 LNHDA and CDR2 SQIVND (reference sequence). The CDR3 sequence is 15 residues long. The CDR3 is CASSILVGSNQPQHF. Using reference TRBV19 and TRBJ1-5 for the parts outside the CDR3, the full variable domain is DGGITQSPKYLFRKEGQNVTLSCEQNLNHDAMYWYRQDPGQGLRLIYYSQIVNDFQKGDIAEGYSVSREKKESFPLTVTSAQKNPTAFYLCASSILVGSNQPQHFGDGTRLSIL.

This chain links TRBV6-5 with TRBJ2-5; TCRdb returns TRBD2, unconfirmable since there is no DNA. Germline lookup yields CDR1 MNHEY and CDR2 SVGAGI. The CDR3 is 15 residues long. CDR3 loop: CASSPRAEGYETQYF.

The chain joins TRBV6-5 to TRBJ1-2; absent DNA, TCRdb's TRBD1 call cannot be checked. Germline lookup yields CDR1 MNHEY and CDR2 SVGAGI. This CDR3 spans 15 amino acids. The chain's CDR3 is CASSSPGSTDYGYTF.

This CDR3 reads CASRDGRSYNEQFF. The chain uses TRBV12-3 or TRBV12-4 and TRBJ2-1. CDR3 length: 14 amino acids.

This chain connects TRBV18 to TRBJ2-3; the TCRdb D gene call, TRBD1, has no DNA to confirm it. Germline V gene sequence: CDR1 KGHSH, CDR2 LQKENI. This CDR3 spans 17 amino acids. CDR3: CASSPLRDREGADTQYF.

By frequency, this clonotype is medium-sized (0.01 to 0.1%). The V and J genes are TRBV12-3 or TRBV12-4 and TRBJ2-1; the TCRdb call, TRBD2, lacks DNA for checking. This CDR3 has 15 residues. CDR3 in amino acids: CASSPSASSYNEQFF.

The chain has TRBV29-1 and TRBJ2-1; TCRdb returns TRBD2, unconfirmable since there is no DNA. Germline V CDR1 and CDR2: SQVTM, ANQGSEA. The CDR3 covers 13 residues. The CDR3 loop reads CSVEASGGNEQFF.

This chain links TRBV27 with TRBJ2-6; TCRdb's D gene call, TRBD1, goes unchecked for lack of DNA. Germline V gene data show CDR1 as MNHEY and CDR2 as SMNVEV (reference sequence). This CDR3 is built from 13 residues. The chain's CDR3 is CVTRGAGANVLTF.

The chain is built from TRBV29-1 and TRBJ2-7; TCRdb names TRBD1, which stays unverified in the absence of DNA. This CDR3 has 15 residues. CDR1 SQVTM and CDR2 ANQGSEA come from the germline V gene. CDR3 residues: CSVWSFGTAVYEQYF.

This clonotype is deemed large by its frequency. The V and J genes are TRBV11-3 and TRBJ2-5; there is no DNA to check the TCRdb D call of TRBD2. The CDR3 has 14 residues. The germline V gene has CDR1 SGHNT and CDR2 YENEEA. The CDR3 loop is CASSRAGEGETQYF.

This clonotype counts as medium-sized (0.01 to 0.1%) by frequency. The genes are TRBV19 and TRBJ2-7. The CDR3 consists of 14 residues. Germline CDR1 LNHDA, CDR2 SQIVND (reference sequence). CDR3 amino acids: CASSIGLEAPEQYF.

By frequency, this clonotype is medium-sized. This chain links TRBV11-3 with TRBJ2-5. Germline CDR1 SGHNT, CDR2 YENEEA. There are 13 residues in the CDR3. CDR3 sequence reads: CASSLGLRETQYF.

By frequency, this clonotype is medium-sized. The V call is TRBV6-5, the J call TRBJ1-6; TCRdb selects TRBD1, and the lack of DNA leaves this call unchecked. The CDR3 has 15 amino acids. In germline, CDR1 is MNHEY, CDR2 SVGAGI. This CDR3 is CASSYSGQGPSPLHF.

This clonotype is deemed medium-sized by its frequency. V gene TRBV29-1 combines with J gene TRBJ1-2; TCRdb indicates TRBD1, and absent DNA this call remains unverified. The CDR3 has 11 amino acids. Germline loops: CDR1 SQVTM, CDR2 ANQGSEA. CDR3 amino acids: CSVPGRSGYTF.

The chain couples TRBV18 to TRBJ2-5. The CDR3 is 11 residues long. CDR1 and CDR2 from the germline V gene are KGHSH and LQKENI. The CDR3: CASSSQETQYF.